This T cell receptor (beta chain) appears in the sequencing data of a study of cytomegalovirus exposure and HLA in healthy donors. Study context: Among the 350 to 500 donors who were genotyped, roughly 76% fell in the genetic ancestry cluster that is associated with self-reported Caucasian donors. Study outcomes and limitations: Reports indicate that TCR beta sequences accurately predicted the HLA-A and HLA-B alleles of most subjects.

Trimming cost V 9 bases and J 7 bases; bases outside gene matches: 9. This CDR3 is 13 amino acids long. CDR1 and CDR2 from the germline V gene are WNHNN and SYGVQD (reference sequence). About this clone itself: The antigen is undetermined.

The PCR employed 60 Vbeta primers together with 13 Jbeta primers. Generated by immunoSEQ multiplex PCR, the TCRdb table keeps only in-frame clones and is missing some. The table shows 200,000 to 250,000 clones, with approximately 78% occurring only once. The V call is TRBV10-1, the J call TRBJ1-5, with 7 bases matching TRBD1. Sequencing was carried out using PBMCs. The TCR was taken from a man aged 30 to 39 in good health and CMV-seronegative. The CDR3 reads CARKQGRSQPQHF. In DNA, the CDR3 is TGCGCCAGGAAACAGGGGAGATCACAGCCCCAGCATTTT.